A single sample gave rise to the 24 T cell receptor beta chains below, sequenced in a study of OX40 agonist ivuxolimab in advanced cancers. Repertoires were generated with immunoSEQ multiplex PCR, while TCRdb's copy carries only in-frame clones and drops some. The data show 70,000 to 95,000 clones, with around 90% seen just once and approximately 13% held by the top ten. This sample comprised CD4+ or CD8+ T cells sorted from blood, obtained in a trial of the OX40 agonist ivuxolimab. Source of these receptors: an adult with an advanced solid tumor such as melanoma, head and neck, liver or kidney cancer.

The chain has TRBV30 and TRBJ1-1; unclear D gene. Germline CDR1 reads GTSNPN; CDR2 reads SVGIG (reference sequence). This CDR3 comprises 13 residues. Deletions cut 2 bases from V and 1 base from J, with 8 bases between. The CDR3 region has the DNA TGTGCCTGGAGTTGGCAGGCGAACACTGAAGCTTTCTTT. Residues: CAWSWQANTEAFF.

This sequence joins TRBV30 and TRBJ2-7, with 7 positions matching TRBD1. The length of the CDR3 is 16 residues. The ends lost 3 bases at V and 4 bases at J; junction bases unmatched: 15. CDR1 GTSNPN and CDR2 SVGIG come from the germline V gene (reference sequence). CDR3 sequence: CAWSDLGQSVNYEQYF. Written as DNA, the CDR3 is TGTGCCTGGAGCGACCTGGGACAGTCTGTTAATTACGAGCAGTACTTC.

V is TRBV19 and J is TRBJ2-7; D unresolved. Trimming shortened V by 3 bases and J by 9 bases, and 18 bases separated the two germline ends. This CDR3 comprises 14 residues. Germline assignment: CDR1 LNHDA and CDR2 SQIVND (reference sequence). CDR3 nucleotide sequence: TGTGCCAGTAGTATTCAGTCGGACCGTCCAGTGCAGTACTTC. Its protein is CASSIQSDRPVQYF.

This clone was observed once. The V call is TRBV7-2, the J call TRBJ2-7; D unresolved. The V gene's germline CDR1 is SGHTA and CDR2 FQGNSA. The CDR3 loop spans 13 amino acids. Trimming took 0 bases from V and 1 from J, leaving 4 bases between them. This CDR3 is CASSLAGSYEQYF. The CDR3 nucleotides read TGTGCCAGCAGCTTAGCTGGTTCCTACGAGCAGTACTTC.

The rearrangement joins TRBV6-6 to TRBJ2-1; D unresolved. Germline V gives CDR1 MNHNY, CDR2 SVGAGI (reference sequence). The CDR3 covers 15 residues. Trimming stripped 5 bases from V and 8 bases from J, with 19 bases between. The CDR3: CASSPSYGSDDEQFF. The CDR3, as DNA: TGTGCCAGCAGTCCTTCTTATGGGTCTGACGATGAGCAGTTCTTC.

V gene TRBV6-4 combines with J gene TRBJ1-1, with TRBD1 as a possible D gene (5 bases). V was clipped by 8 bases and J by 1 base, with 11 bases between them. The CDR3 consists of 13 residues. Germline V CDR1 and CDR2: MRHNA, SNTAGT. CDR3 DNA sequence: TGTGCCAGCTTCAGGGAGAGGAACACTGAAGCTTTCTTT. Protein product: CASFRERNTEAFF.

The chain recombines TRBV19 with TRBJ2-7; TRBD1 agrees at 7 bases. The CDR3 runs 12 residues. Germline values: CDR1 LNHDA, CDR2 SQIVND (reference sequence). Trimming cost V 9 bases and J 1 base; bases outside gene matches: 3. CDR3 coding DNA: TGTGCCAGCTCGGACAGGTCCTACGAGCAGTACTTC. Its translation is CASSDRSYEQYF. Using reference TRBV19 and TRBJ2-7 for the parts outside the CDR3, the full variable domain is DGGITQSPKYLFRKEGQNVTLSCEQNLNHDAMYWYRQDPGQGLRLIYYSQIVNDFQKGDIAEGYSVSREKKESFPLTVTSAQKNPTAFYLCASSDRSYEQYFGPGTRLTVT.

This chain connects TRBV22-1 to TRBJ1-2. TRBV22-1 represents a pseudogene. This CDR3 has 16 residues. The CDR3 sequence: CPGRCVRKRKTYGYTF. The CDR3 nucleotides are TGTCCTGGGAGATGCGTAAGAAAGCGAAAGACCTATGGCTACACCTTC.

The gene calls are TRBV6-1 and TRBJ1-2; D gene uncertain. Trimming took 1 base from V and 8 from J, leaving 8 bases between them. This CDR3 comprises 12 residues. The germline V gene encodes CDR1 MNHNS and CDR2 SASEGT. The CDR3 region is CASSEELGGYTF. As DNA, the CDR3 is TGTGCCAGCAGTGAAGAATTGGGGGGCTACACCTTC.

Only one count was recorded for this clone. Written as DNA, the CDR3 is TGTGCCAGCAGCCCCCGACTAGCGGGAGGCCTCTACGAGCAGTACTTC. It specifies CASSPRLAGGLYEQYF. This chain joins TRBV9 and TRBJ2-7, with 13 nucleotides matching TRBD2. Trimming took 4 bases from V and 3 from J; bases not matched to a gene: 7. Germline V gene data show CDR1 as SGDLS and CDR2 as YYNGEE. The CDR3 is 16 residues long. The full variable domain, rest sourced from reference TRBV9 and TRBJ2-7, is DSGVTQTPKHLITATGQRVTLRCSPRSGDLSVYWYQQSLDQGLQFLIQYYNGEERAKGNILERFSAQQFPDLHSELNLSSLELGDSALYFCASSPRLAGGLYEQYFGPGTRLTVT.

The CDR3 loop reads CASSPFQDEAFF. The CDR3, as DNA: TGTGCCAGCTCACCATTCCAAGACGAAGCTTTCTTT. The chain couples TRBV18 to TRBJ1-1; the D is unclear. Germline V gives CDR1 KGHSH, CDR2 LQKENI. CDR3 size: 12 residues. V was cut by 2 bases and J by 8 bases, with 9 bases left in between.

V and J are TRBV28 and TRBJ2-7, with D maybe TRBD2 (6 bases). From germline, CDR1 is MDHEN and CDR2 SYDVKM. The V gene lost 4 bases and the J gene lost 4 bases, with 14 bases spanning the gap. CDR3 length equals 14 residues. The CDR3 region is CASSSRLERYEQYF. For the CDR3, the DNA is TGTGCCAGCAGTTCTCGACTAGAGCGGTACGAGCAGTACTTC.

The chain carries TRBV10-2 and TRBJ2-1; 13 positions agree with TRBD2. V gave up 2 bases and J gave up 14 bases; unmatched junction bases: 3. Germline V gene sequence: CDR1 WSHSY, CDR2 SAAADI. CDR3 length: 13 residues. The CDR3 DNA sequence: TGCGCCAGCAGTGAGGGTGGACTAGCGGGGGAGTTCTTC. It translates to CASSEGGLAGEFF.

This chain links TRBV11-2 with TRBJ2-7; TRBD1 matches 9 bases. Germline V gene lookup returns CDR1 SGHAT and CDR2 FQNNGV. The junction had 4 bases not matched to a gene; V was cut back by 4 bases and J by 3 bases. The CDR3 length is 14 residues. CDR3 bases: TGTGCCAGCAGCTCACCGGGACAGGGCTACGAGCAGTACTTC. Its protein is CASSSPGQGYEQYF.

The CDR3 DNA reads as TGTGCCAGCAGCCTGCAGGCGGGAGTGGACGAGCAGTACTTC. Protein: CASSLQAGVDEQYF. The J gene is TRBJ2-7, the V gene TRBV7-2, with 7 bases fitting TRBD2. The CDR3 is made up of 14 amino acids. Germline assignment: CDR1 SGHTA and CDR2 FQGNSA. With V trimmed by 5 bases and J by 5 bases, 9 bases remained unmatched.

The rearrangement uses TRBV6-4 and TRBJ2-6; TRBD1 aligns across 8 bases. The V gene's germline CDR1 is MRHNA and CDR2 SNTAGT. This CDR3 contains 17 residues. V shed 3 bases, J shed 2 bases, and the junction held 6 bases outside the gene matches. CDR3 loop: CASSDQGAGTGANVLTF. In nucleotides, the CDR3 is TGTGCCAGCAGTGATCAGGGGGCTGGAACTGGGGCCAACGTCCTGACTTTC.

Here the CDR3 DNA reads TGTGCCAGCAGAAGGGACAGGGGGCAGGGCGGGGAGCTGTTTTTT. It codes for CASRRDRGQGGELFF. The rearrangement links TRBV6-6 to TRBJ2-2, with TRBD1 matching 12 bases. This CDR3 region has 15 residues. V lost 6 bases, J lost 7 bases, and 6 bases stayed unmatched. Germline V gene lookup returns CDR1 MNHNY and CDR2 SVGAGI (reference sequence).

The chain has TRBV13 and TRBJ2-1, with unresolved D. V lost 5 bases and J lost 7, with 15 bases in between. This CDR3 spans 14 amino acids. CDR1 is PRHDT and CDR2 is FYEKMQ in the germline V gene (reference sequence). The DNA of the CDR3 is TGTGCCAGCAGCGTACGACTCCCCTTTAATGAGCAGTTCTTC. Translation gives CASSVRLPFNEQFF.

As DNA, the CDR3 is TGTGCCAGCAGCTTCAGGCCTAGCGGAGCAACCTACAATGAGCAGTTCTTC. Its translation is CASSFRPSGATYNEQFF. The V gene is TRBV5-4, the J gene TRBJ2-1; TRBD2 aligns across 7 bases. CDR3 length: 17 residues. The V gene's germline CDR1 is SGHNT and CDR2 YYREEE (reference sequence). V gave up 2 bases and J gave up 2 bases; unmatched junction bases: 10.

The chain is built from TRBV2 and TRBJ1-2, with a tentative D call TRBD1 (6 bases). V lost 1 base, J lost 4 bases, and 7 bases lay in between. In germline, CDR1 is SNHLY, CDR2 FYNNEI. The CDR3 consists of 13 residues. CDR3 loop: CASSEDRVYGYTF. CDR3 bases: TGTGCCAGCAGTGAAGACAGGGTCTATGGCTACACCTTC.

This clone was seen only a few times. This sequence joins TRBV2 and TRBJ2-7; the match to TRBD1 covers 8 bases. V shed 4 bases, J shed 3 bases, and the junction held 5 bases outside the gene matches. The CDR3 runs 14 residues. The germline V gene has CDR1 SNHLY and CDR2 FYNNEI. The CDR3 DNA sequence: TGTGCCAGCAGTGTCCGGACAGGGTACTACGAGCAGTACTTC. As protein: CASSVRTGYYEQYF.

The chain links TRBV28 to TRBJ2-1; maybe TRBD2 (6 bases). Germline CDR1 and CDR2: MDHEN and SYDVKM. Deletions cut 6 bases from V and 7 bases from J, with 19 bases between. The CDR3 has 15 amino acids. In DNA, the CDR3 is TGTGCCAGCAGCCCGGGCGGTGGTGGACTAAATGAGCAGTTCTTC. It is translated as CASSPGGGGLNEQFF.

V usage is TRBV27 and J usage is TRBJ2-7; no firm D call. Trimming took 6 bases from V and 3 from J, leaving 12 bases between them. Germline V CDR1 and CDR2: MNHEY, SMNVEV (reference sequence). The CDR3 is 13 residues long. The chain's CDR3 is CASSPGIVYEQYF. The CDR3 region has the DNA TGTGCCAGCAGCCCGGGCATTGTCTACGAGCAGTACTTC.

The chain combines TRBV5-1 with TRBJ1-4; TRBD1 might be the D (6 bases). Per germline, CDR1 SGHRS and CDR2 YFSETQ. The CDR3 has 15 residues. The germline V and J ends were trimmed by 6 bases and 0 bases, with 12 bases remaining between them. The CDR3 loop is CASTPGTTTNEKLFF. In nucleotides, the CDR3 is TGCGCCAGCACTCCAGGGACAACAACTAATGAAAAACTGTTTTTT.